Listed here are 31 T cell receptor beta chains from one sample, sequenced in a study of T cell responses to AZD1222 COVID-19 vaccine. This table comes from immunoSEQ multiplex PCR, and its TCRdb copy is limited to in-frame clones, with some not included. The sample lists about 86,000 clones, approximately 91% occurring once. The sequencing used peripheral blood, collected on day 0 of AZD1222 vaccination. Every receptor here comes from an adult in good health.

V usage is TRBV19 and J usage is TRBJ2-1; 9 bases map to TRBD2. Germline V gene data show CDR1 as LNHDA and CDR2 as SQIVND (reference sequence). This CDR3 spans 17 amino acids. The junction had 12 bases not matched to a gene; V was cut back by 3 bases and J by 6 bases. CDR3 region: CASSIGASGARSNEQFF. CDR3 DNA: TGTGCCAGTAGTATTGGGGCTAGCGGGGCCCGATCCAATGAGCAGTTCTTC. Together with reference TRBV19 and TRBJ2-1, the CDR3 gives the full variable domain: DGGITQSPKYLFRKEGQNVTLSCEQNLNHDAMYWYRQDPGQGLRLIYYSQIVNDFQKGDIAEGYSVSREKKESFPLTVTSAQKNPTAFYLCASSIGASGARSNEQFFGPGTRLTVL.

The rearrangement uses TRBV6-2 or TRBV6-3 and TRBJ1-1, with a tentative D call TRBD1 (5 bases). The V gene's germline CDR1 is MNHEY and CDR2 SVGEGT. V was pared by 2 bases and J by 4 bases, with 8 bases between. This CDR3 is 13 amino acids long. The CDR3 DNA sequence: TGTGCCAGCAGTTACCAGGGCGGCACTGAAGCTTTCTTT. Translating it yields CASSYQGGTEAFF.

This chain connects TRBV25-1 to TRBJ2-2; D not resolved. The CDR3 sequence is 15 residues long. CDR1 and CDR2 from the germline V gene are MGHDK and SYGVNS. V lost 0 bases to trimming and J lost 4 bases, with 9 bases between them. The CDR3 sequence is CASSEYPTGTGELFF. The CDR3 DNA reads TGTGCCAGCAGTGAATATCCGACCGGCACCGGGGAGCTGTTTTTT.

This clone was seen only once. The J gene is TRBJ2-7, the V gene TRBV5-1, with D possibly TRBD2 on 5 matching bases. The CDR3 contains 14 residues. CDR1 is SGHRS, CDR2 YFSETQ, per germline. V gave up 5 bases and J gave up 2 bases, with 14 bases separating them. DNA of the CDR3: TGCGCCAGCAGTCTGGGGTGGCGGGCCTACGAGCAGTACTTC. It is translated as CASSLGWRAYEQYF.

The J gene is TRBJ2-1, the V gene TRBV6-2 or TRBV6-3; D is possibly TRBD1 (6 bases). CDR3 length equals 16 residues. Trimming stripped 0 bases from V and 0 bases from J, with 9 bases between. The germline V gene encodes CDR1 MNHEY and CDR2 SVGEGT. The CDR3 nucleotides read TGTGCCAGCAGTTACTCACAGGGTAGCTCCTACAATGAGCAGTTCTTC. The encoded protein is CASSYSQGSSYNEQFF.

The rearrangement joins TRBV27 to TRBJ2-3, with D perhaps matching TRBD2 (5 bases). The V end was cut by 6 bases, the J end by 0 bases, with 16 bases between. CDR3 length: 16 amino acids. Per the germline V gene, CDR1 is MNHEY and CDR2 is SMNVEV (reference sequence). This chain's CDR3 is CASRPVATASTDTQYF. The CDR3 DNA follows: TGTGCCAGCAGGCCCGTAGCGACTGCTAGCACAGATACGCAGTATTTT.

The chain is built from TRBV24-1 and TRBJ2-1; 11 bases line up with TRBD1. The CDR3 has 14 amino acids. The V gene end was trimmed by 9 bases and the J gene end by 4 bases; junction bases not matched to a gene: 4. Germline lookup yields CDR1 KGHDR and CDR2 SFDVKD. The CDR3 here is CATGGTGGYNEQFF. CDR3 bases: TGTGCCACCGGAGGGACAGGGGGGTACAATGAGCAGTTCTTC.

The gene calls are TRBV28 and TRBJ1-2; tentatively, D is TRBD1 (6 bases). The ends were cut back, 2 bases at V and 4 bases at J, with 17 bases in the middle. Germline V gene sequence: CDR1 MDHEN, CDR2 SYDVKM. The CDR3 is 16 amino acids. The CDR3 sequence: CASSLAGQLGFYGYTF. Here the CDR3 DNA reads TGTGCCAGCAGTTTAGCAGGACAGCTCGGGTTCTATGGCTACACCTTC.

The chain links TRBV7-2 to TRBJ1-3; D is unclear. The CDR3 extends over 12 amino acids. CDR1 and CDR2 (germline): SGHTA, FQGNSA. Trimming stripped 5 bases from V and 4 bases from J, with 6 bases between. The CDR3 DNA follows: TGTGCCAGCAGCCCGACGGGAAACACCATATATTTT. Translation: CASSPTGNTIYF.

The CDR3 region has the DNA TGTGCCAGCAGTCTGGGGACAGGTGGTAATTCACCCCTCCACTTT. Translated: CASSLGTGGNSPLHF. The chain employs TRBV6-5 and TRBJ1-6; TRBD1 matches at 8 bases. Losses at the gene ends were 5 bases for V and 6 bases for J; bases not matched to a gene: 6. The CDR3 contains 15 residues. Germline CDR1 reads MNHEY; CDR2 reads SVGAGI.

The DNA for the CDR3 is TGTGCCAGCAGCCAGCAGGGGGCGAGGACTGAAGCTTTCTTT. The encoded protein is CASSQQGARTEAFF. The V call is TRBV3-1 (or the pseudogene TRBV3-2), the J call TRBJ1-1, with TRBD1 identical over 8 bases. CDR3 length: 14 amino acids. Germline CDR1 LGHDT, CDR2 YNNKEL (reference sequence). V was clipped by 3 bases and J by 5 bases; unmatched bases: 5.

The chain carries TRBV9 and TRBJ1-5; D gene unclear. The CDR3 is 14 residues long. CDR1 is SGDLS, CDR2 YYNGEE, per germline. The V end lost 2 bases, the J end lost 7 bases, and 13 bases lay between the germline ends. The CDR3 loop is CASSVRGVWQPQHF. Written as DNA, the CDR3 is TGTGCCAGCAGCGTTCGGGGAGTTTGGCAGCCCCAGCATTTT.

This rearrangement joins TRBV27 to TRBJ2-4; tentatively, D is TRBD1 (6 bases). CDR1 is MNHEY and CDR2 is SMNVEV in the germline V gene (reference sequence). V was trimmed by 4 bases and J by 2 bases, leaving 12 bases between them. The CDR3 extends over 15 amino acids. CDR3 sequence (DNA): TGTGCCAGCAGTTCGATAGGGGGTCCCAAAAACATTCAGTACTTC. The encoded protein is CASSSIGGPKNIQYF.

The V gene is TRBV19, the J gene TRBJ1-1; 9 bases agree with TRBD1. Looked up from germline, CDR1 is LNHDA and CDR2 is SQIVND (reference sequence). This CDR3 region has 17 residues. The trim removed 5 bases at V and 0 bases at J, leaving 10 bases unmatched. This CDR3 reads CASSLTRGTGMNTEAFF. The CDR3 DNA sequence: TGTGCCAGTAGTCTAACCCGCGGGACAGGGATGAACACTGAAGCTTTCTTT.

The chain joins TRBV28 to TRBJ1-5, with a tentative D call TRBD1 (6 bases). Between the trimmed V and J ends, which lost 2 bases and 3 bases, there was a span of 26 bases. The CDR3 has 20 residues. Germline-derived CDR1 and CDR2 are MDHEN and SYDVKM. CDR3 nucleotides: TGTGCCAGCAGTTTACCGCTAACAGGGACCGCCGTCGGAGACAATCAGCCCCAGCATTTT. It is translated as CASSLPLTGTAVGDNQPQHF.

The sample holds one count of this clone. The chain has TRBV7-9 and TRBJ2-7, with a possible D match to TRBD2 (6 bases). Per the germline V gene, CDR1 is SEHNR and CDR2 is FQNEAQ (reference sequence). V was clipped by 1 base and J by 4 bases, with 17 bases between them. The CDR3 extends over 16 amino acids. The DNA for the CDR3 is TGTGCCAGCAGCTTAGTTACGGGAGCGGTCACTTACGAGCAGTACTTC. It codes for CASSLVTGAVTYEQYF.

The chain uses TRBV29-1 and TRBJ1-1; D is possibly TRBD1 (5 bases). The CDR3 extends over 13 amino acids. Between the trimmed V and J ends, which lost 3 bases and 5 bases, there was a span of 13 bases. Germline V lookup: CDR1 SQVTM, CDR2 ANQGSEA. CDR3 sequence: CSVEGLLGTEAFF. The CDR3 nucleotides are TGCAGCGTTGAGGGACTCCTGGGTACTGAAGCTTTCTTT.

The chain has TRBV28 and TRBJ1-1; possible D gene TRBD1, 6 bases. Germline loops: CDR1 MDHEN, CDR2 SYDVKM. The CDR3 is 16 amino acids. V shed 5 bases and J shed 2 bases, with 18 bases lying between them. The DNA of the CDR3 is TGTGCCAGCAGTCCACCGAGGGAGGGGGTCAACACTGAAGCTTTCTTT. It codes for CASSPPREGVNTEAFF.

V and J are TRBV18 and TRBJ2-3, with TRBD2 matching 8 bases. V trimming: 1 base; J trimming: 5 bases; junction bases outside the gene matches: 8. Germline V lookup: CDR1 KGHSH, CDR2 LQKENI. The CDR3 is made up of 16 amino acids. The CDR3 region has the DNA TGTGCCAGCTCACCACTCGAAGCGGGAGCCGGAGATACGCAGTATTTT. Encoded protein: CASSPLEAGAGDTQYF.

The V and J genes are TRBV18 and TRBJ2-3, with D uncertain. This CDR3 comprises 15 residues. The germline CDR1 and CDR2 sequences are KGHSH and LQKENI. V lost 3 bases and J 2 bases, leaving 12 bases between the germline ends. The CDR3 DNA follows: TGTGCCAGCTCACCCTCGGGCAGTTTCACAGATACGCAGTATTTT. Residues: CASSPSGSFTDTQYF. The variable domain in full, with the rest retrieved from reference TRBV18 and TRBJ2-3, is NAGVMQNPRHLVRRRGQEARLRCSPMKGHSHVYWYRQLPEEGLKFMVYLQKENIIDESGMPKERFSAEFPKEGPSILRIQQVVRGDSAAYFCASSPSGSFTDTQYFGPGTRLTVL.

The chain links TRBV24-1 to TRBJ2-7; D assignment may be TRBD1 or TRBD2 (5 bases each). CDR1 and CDR2 from the germline V gene are KGHDR and SFDVKD. This CDR3 region has 14 residues. V lost 3 bases and J lost 3, with 11 bases in between. The CDR3 coding sequence is TGTGCCACCAGTGATACGGGACGAAGCTACGAGCAGTACTTC. Translating it yields CATSDTGRSYEQYF.

The rearrangement joins TRBV7-3 to TRBJ2-1; 7 nucleotides align to TRBD1. The junction had 8 bases not matched to a gene; V was cut back by 5 bases and J by 4 bases. Germline loops: CDR1 SGHTA, CDR2 FQGTGA. The CDR3 length is 15 residues. CDR3 in amino acids: CASSLSGGTYNEQFF. The CDR3 DNA is TGTGCCAGCAGCCTCTCAGGGGGTACGTACAATGAGCAGTTCTTC.

The genes are TRBV6-5 and TRBJ2-4, with D possibly being TRBD1 or TRBD2 (5 bases each). The CDR3 sequence is 12 residues long. Germline CDR1 reads MNHEY; CDR2 reads SVGAGI. Trimming shortened V by 7 bases and J by 6 bases, and 10 bases separated the two germline ends. The CDR3 region has the DNA TGTGCCAGCACAGGGAGTGGAAACATTCAGTACTTC. It translates to CASTGSGNIQYF.

The chain couples TRBV19 to TRBJ1-1; maybe TRBD1 (6 bases). The germline V gene encodes CDR1 LNHDA and CDR2 SQIVND (reference sequence). The V and J ends lost 1 base and 2 bases respectively, with 11 bases between them. The CDR3 covers 15 residues. The CDR3 loop is CASSIGTGSNTEAFF. In DNA form, the CDR3 reads TGTGCCAGTAGTATAGGCACAGGGTCTAACACTGAAGCTTTCTTT.

The rearrangement joins TRBV6-5 to TRBJ2-3; D is unclear. The CDR3 is 11 amino acids. Trimming pared 7 bases from V and 3 bases from J, leaving 5 bases between. CDR1 is MNHEY and CDR2 is SVGAGI in the germline V gene. The CDR3 reads CASKRTDTQYF. CDR3 in DNA: TGTGCCAGCAAGAGAACAGATACGCAGTATTTT.

CDR3 region: CATRDGLYNEQFF. As DNA, the CDR3 is TGTGCCACCCGAGACGGTCTCTACAATGAGCAGTTCTTC. The V and J genes are TRBV24-1 and TRBJ2-1, with no clear D. V shed 9 bases and J shed 3 bases, with 11 bases lying between them. This CDR3 has 13 amino acids. CDR1 and CDR2 from the germline V gene are KGHDR and SFDVKD.

This clone was counted between two and nine times. This chain connects TRBV3-1 (or the pseudogene TRBV3-2) to TRBJ2-7; D is unresolved. This CDR3 has 16 amino acids. The germline V gene encodes CDR1 LGHDT and CDR2 YNNKEL (reference sequence). V lost 4 bases, J lost 7 bases, and 23 bases lay in between. The CDR3 protein is CASSPAEMAFKWEQYF. CDR3 sequence (DNA): TGTGCCAGCAGCCCAGCTGAGATGGCTTTCAAATGGGAGCAGTACTTC.

Here the CDR3 reads CASSLLGDYNSPLHF. Here the CDR3 DNA reads TGTGCCAGCAGCCTGCTGGGAGACTATAATTCACCCCTCCACTTT. The J gene is TRBJ1-6, the V gene TRBV7-2; D gene uncertain. V lost 5 bases to trimming and J lost 3 bases, with 11 bases between them. The CDR3 length is 15 residues. Germline V gene sequence: CDR1 SGHTA, CDR2 FQGNSA.

The rearrangement joins TRBV18 to TRBJ1-2; D unresolved. The V end was cut by 3 bases, the J end by 3 bases, with 8 bases between. Germline V gene lookup returns CDR1 KGHSH and CDR2 LQKENI. This CDR3 is 13 amino acids long. In DNA, the CDR3 is TGTGCCAGCTCACCGTCAGGAGACTATGGCTACACCTTC. Amino acids: CASSPSGDYGYTF.

This clone was observed once. J is TRBJ2-1 and V is TRBV19, with 9 nucleotides matching TRBD1. The germline V gene has CDR1 LNHDA and CDR2 SQIVND (reference sequence). There are 15 residues in the CDR3. V lost 7 bases to trimming and J lost 7 bases; unmatched junction nucleotides: 11. The CDR3 nucleotides are TGTGCCAGTAAGGACTCCGGGACAGGGAGGAATGAGCAGTTCTTC. Its translation is CASKDSGTGRNEQFF.

The V call is TRBV6-1, the J call TRBJ2-5; D is perhaps TRBD1 or TRBD2 (5 bases each). Germline values: CDR1 MNHNS, CDR2 SASEGT. Trimming took 2 bases from V and 2 from J, leaving 12 bases between them. This CDR3 has 15 amino acids. CDR3 nucleotides: TGTGCCAGCAGTGAATCCGAGGGGACGCAAGAGACCCAGTACTTC. It codes for CASSESEGTQETQYF.